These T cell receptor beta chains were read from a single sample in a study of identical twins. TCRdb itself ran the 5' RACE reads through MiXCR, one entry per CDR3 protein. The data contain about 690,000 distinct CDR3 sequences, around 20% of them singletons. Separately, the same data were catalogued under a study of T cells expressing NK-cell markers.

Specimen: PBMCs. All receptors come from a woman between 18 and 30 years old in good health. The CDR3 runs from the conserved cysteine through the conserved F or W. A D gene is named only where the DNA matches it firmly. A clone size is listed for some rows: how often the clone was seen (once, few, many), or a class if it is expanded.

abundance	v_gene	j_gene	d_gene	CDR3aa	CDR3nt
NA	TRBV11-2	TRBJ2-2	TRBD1	CASSRGQGWDTGELFF	TGTGCCAGCAGCCGAGGACAGGGATGGGACACCGGGGAGCTGTTTTTT
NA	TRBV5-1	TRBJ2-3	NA	CASSPTSPDTQYF	TGCGCCAGCAGCCCCACTAGCCCCGATACGCAGTATTTT
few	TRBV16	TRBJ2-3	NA	CASSQFYAPDTQYF	TGTGCCAGCAGCCAATTTTACGCCCCAGATACGCAGTATTTT
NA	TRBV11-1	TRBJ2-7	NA	CASSLAGAAYEQYF	TGTGCCAGCAGCTTAGCGGGGGCCGCCTACGAGCAGTACTTC
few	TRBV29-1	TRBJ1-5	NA	CSVGGREGNQPQHF	TGCAGCGTTGGGGGCAGGGAGGGCAATCAGCCCCAGCATTTT
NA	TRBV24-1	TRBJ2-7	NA	CATSPSWGSGEQYF	TGTGCCACCAGCCCCTCCTGGGGATCGGGCGAGCAGTACTTC
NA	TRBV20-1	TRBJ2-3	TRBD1	CSATRDRDFPFPRDTQYF	TGCAGTGCTACCCGGGACAGGGACTTCCCATTCCCTAGAGATACGCAGTATTTT
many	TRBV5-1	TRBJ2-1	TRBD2	CASSLGGGSYNEQFF	TGCGCCAGCAGCTTGGGCGGGGGATCGTACAATGAGCAGTTCTTC
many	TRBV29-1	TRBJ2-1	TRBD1	CSALTGEQFF	TGCAGCGCCCTGACAGGGGAGCAGTTCTTC
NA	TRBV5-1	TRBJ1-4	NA	CASRGGAWEKLFF	TGCGCCAGCAGGGGCGGGGCTTGGGAAAAACTGTTTTTT
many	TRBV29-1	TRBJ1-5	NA	CSGGRPARQPQHF	TGCAGCGGAGGACGTCCGGCGAGGCAGCCCCAGCATTTT
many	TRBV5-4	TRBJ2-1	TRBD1	CASSDPTGLGEQFF	TGTGCCAGCAGCGACCCGACAGGGCTGGGTGAGCAGTTCTTC
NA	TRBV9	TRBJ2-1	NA	CASSVGTSYNEQFF	TGTGCCAGCAGCGTAGGGACTTCCTACAATGAGCAGTTCTTC
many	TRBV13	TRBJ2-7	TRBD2	CASSTRGGTSGSYEQYF	TGTGCCAGCAGCACCAGGGGCGGGACTAGCGGCTCCTACGAGCAGTACTTC
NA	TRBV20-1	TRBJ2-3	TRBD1	CSAAPGQTTDTQYF	TGCAGTGCTGCTCCGGGACAGACCACAGATACGCAGTATTTT
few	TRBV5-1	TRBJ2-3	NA	CASSLTGPVADTQYF	TGCGCCAGCAGCCTCACGGGGCCCGTGGCCGATACGCAGTATTTT
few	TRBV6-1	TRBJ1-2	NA	CASRTTGDNYGYTF	TGTGCCAGCAGGACCACAGGTGATAACTATGGCTACACCTTC
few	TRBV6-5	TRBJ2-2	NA	CASTDSIRELFF	TGTGCCAGCACCGACAGTATTCGCGAGCTGTTTTTT
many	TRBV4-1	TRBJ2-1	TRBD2	CASSPGLAGGYQEFF	TGCGCCAGCAGCCCGGGACTAGCGGGAGGCTATCAAGAGTTCTTC
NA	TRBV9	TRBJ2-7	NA	CASSVHPGLGEQYF	TGTGCCAGCAGCGTCCATCCGGGGCTCGGGGAGCAGTACTTC
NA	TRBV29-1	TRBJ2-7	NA	CSVSGKTYEQYF	TGCAGCGTTAGTGGCAAAACCTACGAGCAGTACTTC
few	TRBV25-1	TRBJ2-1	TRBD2	CASSLAGDLGNEQFF	TGTGCCAGCAGCCTAGCGGGAGATCTGGGCAATGAGCAGTTCTTC
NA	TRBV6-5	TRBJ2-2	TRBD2	CASSYGWSGAPSGTGELFF	TGTGCCAGCAGTTACGGTTGGAGCGGGGCCCCGAGTGGGACCGGGGAGCTGTTTTTT
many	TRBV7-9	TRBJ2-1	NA	CASSPGTRSYNEQFF	TGTGCCAGCAGCCCCGGTACTCGGTCCTACAATGAGCAGTTCTTC
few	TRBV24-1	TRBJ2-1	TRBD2	CATSDRVTSGRNEQFF	TGTGCCACCAGTGATCGGGTGACTAGCGGGAGAAATGAGCAGTTCTTC
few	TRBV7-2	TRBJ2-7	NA	CASSFAFGEQYF	TGTGCCAGCAGCTTCGCCTTCGGGGAGCAGTACTTC
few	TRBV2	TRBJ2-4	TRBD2	CASRASGRAKNIQYF	TGTGCCAGCAGAGCTAGCGGGAGGGCCAAAAACATTCAGTACTTC
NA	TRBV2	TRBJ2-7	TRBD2	CASSRLAMDEQYF	TGTGCCAGCAGCCGACTAGCGATGGACGAGCAGTACTTC
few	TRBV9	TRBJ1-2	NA	CASSASGAAGYGYTF	TGTGCCAGCAGCGCCTCAGGGGCTGCTGGCTATGGCTACACCTTC
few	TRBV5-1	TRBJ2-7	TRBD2	CASSSGLAGGMYEQYF	TGCGCCAGCAGCTCGGGACTAGCGGGAGGGATGTACGAGCAGTACTTC
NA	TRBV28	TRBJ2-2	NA	CASSWTGRNTGELFF	TGTGCCAGCAGTTGGACGGGCCGGAACACCGGGGAGCTGTTTTTT
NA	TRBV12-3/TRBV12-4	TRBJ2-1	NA	CASSSERRAYNEQFF	TGTGCCAGCAGTTCCGAGCGAAGAGCCTACAATGAGCAGTTCTTC
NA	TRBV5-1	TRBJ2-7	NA	CASSHPSRAYEQYF	TGCGCCAGCAGCCACCCGTCGAGGGCCTACGAGCAGTACTTC
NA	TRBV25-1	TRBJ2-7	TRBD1	CASSEGDSNQYF	TGTGCCAGCAGTGAGGGGGACAGTAATCAGTACTTC
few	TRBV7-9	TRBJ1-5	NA	CASSLIGQGNQPQHF	TGTGCCAGCAGCTTAATCGGGCAGGGCAATCAGCCCCAGCATTTT
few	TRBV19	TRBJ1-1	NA	CASLAEVDTEAFF	TGTGCCAGTCTCGCTGAAGTGGACACTGAAGCTTTCTTT
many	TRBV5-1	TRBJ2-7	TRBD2	CASSWTSGVEQYF	TGCGCCAGCAGCTGGACTAGCGGGGTAGAGCAGTACTTC
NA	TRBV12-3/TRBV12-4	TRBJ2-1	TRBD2	CASSFRLAGRYNEQFF	TGTGCCAGCAGTTTTCGGCTAGCGGGAAGATACAATGAGCAGTTCTTC
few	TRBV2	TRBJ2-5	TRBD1	CASSYPGQGRKGQETQYF	TGTGCCAGCAGTTACCCGGGACAGGGACGAAAAGGCCAAGAGACCCAGTACTTC
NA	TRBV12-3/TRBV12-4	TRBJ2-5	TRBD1	CASTLGTGRETQYF	TGTGCCAGCACTTTGGGGACAGGGAGAGAGACCCAGTACTTC
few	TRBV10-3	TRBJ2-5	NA	CAISEGGAPRQETQYF	TGTGCCATCAGTGAGGGGGGCGCCCCTCGGCAAGAGACCCAGTACTTC
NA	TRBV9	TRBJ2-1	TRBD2	CASSVAIAGGREQFF	TGTGCCAGCAGCGTAGCTATAGCGGGAGGGAGGGAGCAGTTCTTC
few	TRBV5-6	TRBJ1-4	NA	CASSFGRGDEKLFF	TGTGCCAGCAGCTTCGGCAGGGGTGATGAAAAACTGTTTTTT
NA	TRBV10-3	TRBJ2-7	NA	CAINRAGEQYF	TGTGCCATCAACAGAGCTGGCGAGCAGTACTTC
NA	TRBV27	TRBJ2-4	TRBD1	CASSLSWDRESIQYF	TGTGCCAGCAGTTTATCTTGGGACAGGGAAAGCATTCAGTACTTC
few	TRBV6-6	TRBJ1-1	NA	CASSYITEAFF	TGTGCCAGCAGCTATATCACTGAAGCTTTCTTT
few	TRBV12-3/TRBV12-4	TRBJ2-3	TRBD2	CASSTAGGADTQYF	TGTGCCAGCAGCACAGCGGGAGGGGCAGATACGCAGTATTTT
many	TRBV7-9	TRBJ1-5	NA	CASSPPGLQPQHF	TGTGCCAGCAGCCCTCCGGGCCTACAGCCCCAGCATTTT
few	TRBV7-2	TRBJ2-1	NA	CASSFDSRGPYNEQFF	TGTGCCAGCAGTTTCGATTCCCGGGGCCCCTACAATGAGCAGTTCTTC
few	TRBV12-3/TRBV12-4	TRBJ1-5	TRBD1	CASSDRDNQPQHF	TGTGCCAGCAGCGACAGGGACAATCAGCCCCAGCATTTT
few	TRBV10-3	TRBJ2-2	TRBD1	CAIGSGTGVSTGELFF	TGTGCCATCGGATCCGGGACAGGCGTCTCAACCGGGGAGCTGTTTTTT
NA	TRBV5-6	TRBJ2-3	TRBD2	CASSFRTSGVNTQYF	TGTGCCAGCAGCTTCCGGACTAGCGGGGTTAATACGCAGTATTTT
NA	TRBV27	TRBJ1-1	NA	CASSLSGGRTEAFF	TGTGCCAGCAGTTTATCGGGAGGGCGCACTGAAGCTTTCTTT
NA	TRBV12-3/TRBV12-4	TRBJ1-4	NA	CASSLAGAANEKLFF	TGTGCCAGCAGTTTAGCGGGGGCGGCTAATGAAAAACTGTTTTTT
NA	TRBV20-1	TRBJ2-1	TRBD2	CSARVAGTSSIREQFF	TGCAGTGCTAGAGTAGCTGGGACTAGCTCCATCCGTGAGCAGTTCTTC
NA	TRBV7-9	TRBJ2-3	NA	CASSLETALGSDTQYF	TGTGCCAGCAGCTTAGAAACGGCCTTGGGGTCAGATACGCAGTATTTT
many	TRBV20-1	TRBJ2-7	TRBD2	CSARGLAGDEQYF	TGCAGTGCTAGAGGTTTAGCGGGAGACGAGCAGTACTTC
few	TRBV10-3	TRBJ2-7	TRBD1	CAISGTTGGTYEQYF	TGTGCCATCAGTGGAACGACAGGGGGGACCTACGAGCAGTACTTC
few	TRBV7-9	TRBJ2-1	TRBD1	CASSLTSRGHGEQFF	TGTGCCAGCAGCCTAACGAGCAGGGGGCATGGTGAGCAGTTCTTC